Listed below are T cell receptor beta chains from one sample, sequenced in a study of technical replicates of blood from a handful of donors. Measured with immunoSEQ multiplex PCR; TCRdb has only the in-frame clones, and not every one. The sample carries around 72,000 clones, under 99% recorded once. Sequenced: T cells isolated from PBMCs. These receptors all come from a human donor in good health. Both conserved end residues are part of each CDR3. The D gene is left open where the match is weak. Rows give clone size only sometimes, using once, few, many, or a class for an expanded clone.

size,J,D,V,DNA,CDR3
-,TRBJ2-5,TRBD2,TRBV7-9,TGTGCCAGCAGCTTATCGCGGGAGCCAGTCGAGACCCAGTACTTC,CASSLSREPVETQYF
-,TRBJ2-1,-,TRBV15,TGTGCCACCAGCAGAGTAGACAGCCCCTACAATGAGCAGTTCTTC,CATSRVDSPYNEQFF
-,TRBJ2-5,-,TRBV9,TGTGCCAGCAGCGTAGGTCCAGGGGCGTGGGAGACCCAGTACTTC,CASSVGPGAWETQYF
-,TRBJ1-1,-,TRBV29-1,TGCAGCGTTGAAGATCTGACGGGGGGCGGTGGAAGGAACACTGAAGCTTTCTTT,CSVEDLTGGGGRNTEAFF
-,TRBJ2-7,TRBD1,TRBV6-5,TGTGCCAGCAGAAACCGGGACAGGACTTACGAGCAGTACTTC,CASRNRDRTYEQYF
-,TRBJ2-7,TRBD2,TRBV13,TGTGCCAGCAGCACTAGCGGGACTGGCTACGAGCAGTACTTC,CASSTSGTGYEQYF
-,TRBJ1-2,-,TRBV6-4,TGTGCCAGCAGTGAATCTACAGGGCTCGGCGGCTACACCTTC,CASSESTGLGGYTF
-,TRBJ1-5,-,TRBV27,TGTGCCAGCAGTTTGTCAGGGAATCAGCCCCAGCATTTT,CASSLSGNQPQHF
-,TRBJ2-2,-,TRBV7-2,TGTGCCAGCAGCACGCGGGCGAACACCGGGGAGCTGTTTTTT,CASSTRANTGELFF
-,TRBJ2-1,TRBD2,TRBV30,TGTGCCTGGAGGGCTAGCGGGAGTGTCTATTCCAATTACAGGGAGAATGAGCAGTTCTTC,CAWRASGSVYSNYRENEQFF
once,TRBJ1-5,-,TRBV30,TGTGCCTGGACGGCGACGGGAGGCAATCAGCCCCAGCATTTT,CAWTATGGNQPQHF
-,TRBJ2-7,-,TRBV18,TGTGCCAGCTCACCACCTAATGTAGGGGGCGAGCAGTACTTC,CASSPPNVGGEQYF
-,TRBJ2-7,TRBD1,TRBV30,TGTGCCTGGAGTGGGGGACAGGGTAGGGACGAGCAGTACTTC,CAWSGGQGRDEQYF
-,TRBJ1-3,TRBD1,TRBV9,TGTGCCAGCGGAAGGACAGGGCAGGGAAACACCATATATTTT,CASGRTGQGNTIYF
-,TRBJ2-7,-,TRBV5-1,TGCGCCAGCAGCCCGGACATCTACGAGCAGTACTTC,CASSPDIYEQYF
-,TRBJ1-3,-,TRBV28,TGTGCCAGCAGGCAGGGAGGCAGTGGAAACACCATATATTTT,CASRQGGSGNTIYF
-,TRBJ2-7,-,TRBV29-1,TGCAGCGTTGAAGGACAGACATTCTACGAGCAGTACTTC,CSVEGQTFYEQYF
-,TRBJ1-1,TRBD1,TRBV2,TGTGCCAGCAGTGAACAAGGACAGGCCACTGAAGCTTTCTTT,CASSEQGQATEAFF
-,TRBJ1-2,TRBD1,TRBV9,TGTGCCAGCAGCGCGTCCGGGACAGTTGACTATGGCTACACCTTC,CASSASGTVDYGYTF
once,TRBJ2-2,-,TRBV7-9,TGTGCCAGCAGCTCGGGGGCCGGGGAGCTGTTTTTT,CASSSGAGELFF
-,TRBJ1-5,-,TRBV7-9,TGTGCCAGCAGCCTACAAATGGCCGGAGCCGATCAGCCCCAGCATTTT,CASSLQMAGADQPQHF
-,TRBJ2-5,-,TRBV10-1,TGCGCCAGCAGTGAAGGGGGGGAAGGCGGCGGAGAGACCCAGTACTTC,CASSEGGEGGGETQYF
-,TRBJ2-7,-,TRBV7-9,TGTGCCAGCAGCTTATCTCCCGGCGAGCAGTACTTC,CASSLSPGEQYF
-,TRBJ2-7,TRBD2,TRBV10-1,TGCGCCAGCAGTGAGGAACGGGAGGCAAACGAGCAGTACTTC,CASSEEREANEQYF
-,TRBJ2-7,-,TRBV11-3,TGTGCCAGCAGCTTAGGAGGGTGGCGGCCCTACGAGCAGTACTTC,CASSLGGWRPYEQYF
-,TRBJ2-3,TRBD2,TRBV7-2,TGTGCCAGCAGCTTTACTAGCGGGAGTGCAGATACGCAGTATTTT,CASSFTSGSADTQYF
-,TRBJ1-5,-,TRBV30,TGTGCCTTCAATCGGGAACTAAATCAGCCCCAGCATTTT,CAFNRELNQPQHF
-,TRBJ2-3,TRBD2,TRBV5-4,TGTGCCAGCAGTTTTAGCGGGAGGGCCTTCGTGGCAGATACGCAGTATTTT,CASSFSGRAFVADTQYF
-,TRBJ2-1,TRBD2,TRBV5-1,TGCGCCAGCAGCTTAAGTACTAGCGGGGGTTACAATGAGCAGTTCTTC,CASSLSTSGGYNEQFF
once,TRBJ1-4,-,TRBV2,TGTGCCAGCAGTGAATTGTATCAGGAATTTAAACTGTTTTTT,CASSELYQEFKLFF
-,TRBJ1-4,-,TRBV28,TGTGCCAGCAGATGGGGCAGGGGTGAAAAACTGTTTTTT,CASRWGRGEKLFF
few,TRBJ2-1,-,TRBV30,TGTGCCTGGAGTGTACTAAGCGGGTTTTACAATGAGCAGTTCTTC,CAWSVLSGFYNEQFF
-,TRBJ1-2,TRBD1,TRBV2,TGTGCCAGCAGTACGGACAGGGCCTATGGCTACACCTTC,CASSTDRAYGYTF
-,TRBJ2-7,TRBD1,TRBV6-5,TGTGCCAGCAGTACCAACCGGGACAGTTTCTACGAGCAGTACTTC,CASSTNRDSFYEQYF
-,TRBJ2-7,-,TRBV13,TGTGCCAGCAGCTTAGTCCCTTACGAGCAGTACTTC,CASSLVPYEQYF
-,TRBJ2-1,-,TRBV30,TGTGCCTGGAGTCCAGGGCTGTACAATGAGCAGTTCTTC,CAWSPGLYNEQFF
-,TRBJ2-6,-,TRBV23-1,TGCGCCAGCAGTCAATCGCGGGGAACTGGGGCCAACGTCCTGACTTTC,CASSQSRGTGANVLTF
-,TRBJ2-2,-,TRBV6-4,TGTGCCAGCAGTGAGATAGCCGCGAACACCGGGGAGCTGTTTTTT,CASSEIAANTGELFF
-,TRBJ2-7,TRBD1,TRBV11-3,TGTGCCAGCAGCCGGACAGGGGCCTACGAGCAGTACTTC,CASSRTGAYEQYF
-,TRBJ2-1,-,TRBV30,TGTGCCTTCTCCAGGGTCGCTGAGCAGTTCTTC,CAFSRVAEQFF
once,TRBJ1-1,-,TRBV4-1,TGCGCCAGCAGCCAAAGGGGCCAGGGGCACATGAACACTGAAGCTTTCTTT,CASSQRGQGHMNTEAFF
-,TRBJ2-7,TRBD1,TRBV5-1,TGCGCCAGCAGCTTGGTGGGGACAGGGGCCTACGAGCAGTACTTC,CASSLVGTGAYEQYF
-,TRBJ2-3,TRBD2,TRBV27,TGTGCCAGCAGTTCCCAATCTAGCGGGAGGGCATGGAAAACGCAGTATTTT,CASSSQSSGRAWKTQYF
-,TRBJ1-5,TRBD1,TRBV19,TGTGCCAGTAGTATTCCTTGGGGGACAGGGAGTATCCAGCCCCAGCATTTT,CASSIPWGTGSIQPQHF
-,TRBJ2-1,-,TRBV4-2,TGTGCCAGCAGCCGCCTAGCAGGAGCGAATCAAAACAATGAGCAGTTCTTC,CASSRLAGANQNNEQFF
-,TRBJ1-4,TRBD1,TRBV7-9,TGTGCCAGCAGCTTAGTTCAGGGGGCGATCAGAGAAAAACTGTTTTTT,CASSLVQGAIREKLFF
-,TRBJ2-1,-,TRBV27,TGTGCCAGCAGTTTATCGTTTACAGGTTGGTACAATGAGCAGTTCTTC,CASSLSFTGWYNEQFF
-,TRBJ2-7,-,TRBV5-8,TGTGCCAGCAGTAGTTACCTATCCTACGAGCAGTACTTC,CASSSYLSYEQYF
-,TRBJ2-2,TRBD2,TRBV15,TGTGCCATAGCGGGGCCCACCGGGGAGCTGTTTTTT,CAIAGPTGELFF
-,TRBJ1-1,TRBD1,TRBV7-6,TGTGCCAGCAGCTTAGGGACAGGGGCGAACACTGAAGCTTTCTTT,CASSLGTGANTEAFF
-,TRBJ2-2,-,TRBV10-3,TGTGCCATCAGTGAATCTAGCCACGGGGAGCTGTTTTTT,CAISESSHGELFF
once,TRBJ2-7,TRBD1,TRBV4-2,TGTGCCAGCAGCCAAGGAACGGGGACAGGGTTCTCCGAGCAGTACTTC,CASSQGTGTGFSEQYF
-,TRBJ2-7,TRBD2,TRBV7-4,TGTGCCAGCAGCTTATCTGATGGGACCCCGGGAGGCTACGAGCAGTACTTC,CASSLSDGTPGGYEQYF
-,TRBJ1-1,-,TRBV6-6,TGTGCCAGCAGTTACACCTTAGCGGGGAACACTGAAGCTTTCTTT,CASSYTLAGNTEAFF